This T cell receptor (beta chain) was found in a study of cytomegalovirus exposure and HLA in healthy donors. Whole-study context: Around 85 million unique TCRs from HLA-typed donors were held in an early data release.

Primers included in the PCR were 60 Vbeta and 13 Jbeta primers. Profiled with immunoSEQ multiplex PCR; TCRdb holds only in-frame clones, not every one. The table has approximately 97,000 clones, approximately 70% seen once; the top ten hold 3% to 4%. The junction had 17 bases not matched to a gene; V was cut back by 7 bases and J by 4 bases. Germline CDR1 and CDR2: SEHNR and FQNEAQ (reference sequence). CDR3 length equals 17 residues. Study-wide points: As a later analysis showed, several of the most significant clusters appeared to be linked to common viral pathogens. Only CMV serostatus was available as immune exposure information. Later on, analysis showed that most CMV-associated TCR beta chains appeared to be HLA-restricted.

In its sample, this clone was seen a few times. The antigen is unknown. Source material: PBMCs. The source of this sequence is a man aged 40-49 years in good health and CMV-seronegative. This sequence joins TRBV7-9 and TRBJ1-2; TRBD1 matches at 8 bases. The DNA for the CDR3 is TGTGCCAGCACCCTATCGGTGACAGGGGAAGAATTCTATGGCTACACCTTC. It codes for CASTLSVTGEEFYGYTF. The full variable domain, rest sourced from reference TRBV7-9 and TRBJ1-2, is DTGVSQNPRHKITKRGQNVTFRCDPISEHNRLYWYRQTLGQGPEFLTYFQNEAQLEKSRLLSDRFSAERPKGSFSTLEIQRTEQGDSAMYLCASTLSVTGEEFYGYTFGSGTRLTVV.